The clone carrying this TCR beta chain turned up a few times. A read error is possible here, since a much larger clone lies one base away. The CDR3 does not close with the conserved phenylalanine or tryptophan, likely indicating a read error. This sample stems from a study of read filtering for tumor transcriptome and immune sequencing. About the study: Patients were 16 to 20 male and some 13 female, mean age about 65 years, range about 40 to 85. R-ISS stage counts were about eight for I, 15 to 20 for II, roughly seven for III.

Per the germline V gene, CDR1 is SQVTM and CDR2 is ANQGSEA. The V end lost 4 bases, the J end lost 1 base, and 13 bases lay between the germline ends. The CDR3 spans 14 residues. This library used 300 to 500 ng RNA and molecular barcoded adaptors spanning alpha/delta and beta/gamma chains. TCRdb processed the reads anew with MiXCR; each CDR3 protein has one entry. Seen here are about 130,000 distinct CDR3 sequences, 10% to 15% observed once, and the top ten hold 11%. This TCR was sampled from a donor aged 40 or over with multiple myeloma. The sample comprised a population of CD138-negative cells sorted from bone marrow. The V gene is TRBV29-1, the J gene TRBJ1-1; D unresolved. The chain's CDR3 is CSVAFGPGNTEAFL. CDR3 nucleotides: TGCAGCGTTGCGTTTGGTCCGGGGAACACTGAAGCTTTCCTT.